This TCR beta chain is from a study of cytomegalovirus exposure and HLA in healthy donors. Both 60 Vbeta primers and 13 Jbeta primers went into the PCR. The assay was immunoSEQ multiplex PCR, and TCRdb's table has in-frame clones only and misses some. The table lists 200,000 to 300,000 clones, 82% of them singletons. Germline CDR1 GTSNPN, CDR2 SVGIG (reference sequence). V lost 4 bases and J lost 3, with 15 bases in between. The CDR3 totals 15 residues. This clone has only a few counts. Sequences were obtained from PBMCs. The chain has TRBV30 and TRBJ2-2, with D perhaps TRBD1 (5 bases). The source of this sequence is a woman aged 40 to 55 in good health and CMV-seropositive. CDR3 bases: TGTGCCTGGAATGGGGCAGCCTTGGACACCGGGGAGCTGTTTTTT. Amino acids: CAWNGAALDTGELFF.